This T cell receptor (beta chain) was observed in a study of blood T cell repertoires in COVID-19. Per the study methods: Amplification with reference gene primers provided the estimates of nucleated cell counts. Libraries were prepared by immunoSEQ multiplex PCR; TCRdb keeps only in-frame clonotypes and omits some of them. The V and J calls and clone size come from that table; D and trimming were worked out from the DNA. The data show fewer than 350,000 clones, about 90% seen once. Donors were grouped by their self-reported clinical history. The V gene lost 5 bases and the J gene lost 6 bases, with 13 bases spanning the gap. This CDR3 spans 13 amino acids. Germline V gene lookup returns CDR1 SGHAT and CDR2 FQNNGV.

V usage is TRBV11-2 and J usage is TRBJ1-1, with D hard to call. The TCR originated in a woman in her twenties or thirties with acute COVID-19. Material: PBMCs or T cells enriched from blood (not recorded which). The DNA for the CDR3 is TGTGCCAGCAGCCGCAGGACTCCACCTGAAGCTTTCTTT. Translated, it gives CASSRRTPPEAFF.